This TCR beta chain emerged from a study of siplizumab effects on memory and regulatory T cells. Regarding the study as a whole: Unstimulated naive T cells seemed to show more diversity than memory cells did, and they also seemed to be among the major contributors to the alloresponse. Treg origin accounted for an average of approximately 67% of mappable alloreactive CD4+ clones with siplizumab and about 30% in controls. Siplizumab significantly decreased alloreactive sequences from unstimulated CD4+ memory cells.

A note on this clone: Its matching antigen is unknown.

V was cut by 1 base and J by 3 bases, with 9 bases left in between. Looked up from germline, CDR1 is SEHNR and CDR2 is FQNEAQ (reference sequence). The CDR3 sequence is 14 residues long. Each sample had roughly 10^5 TCR templates assayed. Repertoires were generated with immunoSEQ multiplex PCR, while TCRdb's copy carries only in-frame clones and drops some. This sample has about 100,000 clones, with about 95% found just once. The chain uses TRBV7-9 and TRBJ1-1; D gene unclear. Sequenced input: non-Treg CD4+ T cells sorted from blood. This receptor was identified in a human donor in good health. CDR3 residues: CASSLVGGDTEAFF. The CDR3 DNA follows: TGTGCCAGCAGCTTAGTGGGCGGGGACACTGAAGCTTTCTTT.